These 30 T cell receptor beta chains were all obtained from the same sample, sequenced in a study of T cells in Graves' hyperthyroidism and ophthalmopathy. Amplified regions were TCR beta CDR3 sequences from RNA transcripts. HTBI primers were employed in a first-round RT-PCR of the TCR CDR3. TCRdb called the multiplex PCR reads again in MiXCR, with one record for every CDR3 protein. The sample gives 550,000 to 800,000 distinct CDR3 sequences, 15% to 20% of which show up once; 15% is in the top ten. Sequencing was carried out using blood. These receptors all come from a man in his fifties with Graves' hyperthyroidism.

This chain connects TRBV18 to TRBJ1-4; no definite D call. V shed 1 base and J shed 4 bases, with 10 bases lying between them. Germline V gene sequence: CDR1 KGHSH, CDR2 LQKENI. This CDR3 is 15 amino acids long. CDR3 DNA sequence: TGTGCCAGCTCACCACTGTCCGGAGTTAATGAAAAACTGTTTTTT. The encoded protein is CASSPLSGVNEKLFF.

V usage is TRBV7-9 and J usage is TRBJ2-1; 16 bases fit TRBD2. V dropped 5 bases and J dropped 2; count of bases not matched to a gene: 3. The germline V gene has CDR1 SEHNR and CDR2 FQNEAQ (reference sequence). The CDR3 length is 17 residues. The CDR3, as DNA: TGTGCCAGCAGCGTCGGGACTAGCGGGAGGGCCTACAATGAGCAGTTCTTC. Amino acids: CASSVGTSGRAYNEQFF.

This clonotype was found many times. The chain has TRBV6-2 or TRBV6-3 and TRBJ2-1; 10 bases are shared with TRBD2. The germline V gene has CDR1 MNHEY and CDR2 SVGEGT. This CDR3 is 17 amino acids long. V was clipped by 8 bases and J by 4 bases; unmatched bases: 14. CDR3 sequence: CASEGESGRAVYNEQFF. CDR3 sequence (DNA): TGTGCCAGCGAAGGAGAAAGCGGGAGGGCAGTATACAATGAGCAGTTCTTC.

This clonotype was found many times. This chain uses TRBV28 with TRBJ1-2, with D uncertain. Trimming removed 6 bases at V and 8 bases at J, with 16 bases between. The CDR3 spans 13 residues. The germline gives CDR1 MDHEN, CDR2 SYDVKM. The CDR3 DNA is TGTGCCAGCAGCCCCGATCGGGTGCAGGGCTACACCTTC. Amino acid sequence: CASSPDRVQGYTF.

The rearrangement joins TRBV10-3 to TRBJ2-1, with a tentative D call TRBD2 (6 bases). Per the germline V gene, CDR1 is ENHRY and CDR2 is SYGVKD. Trimming removed 1 base at V and 0 bases at J, with 10 bases between. The CDR3 is 16 amino acids. The CDR3 bases are TGTGCCATCAGTGAGTTCTACGGGAGCTCCTACAATGAGCAGTTCTTC. It specifies CAISEFYGSSYNEQFF.

This clonotype was seen only a few times. The V call is TRBV20-1, the J call TRBJ2-5; the match to TRBD2 covers 9 bases. CDR3 length: 13 amino acids. The V and J ends lost 5 bases and 3 bases, in that order; junction bases with no gene match: 4. Germline V gene lookup returns CDR1 DFQATT and CDR2 SNEGSKA (reference sequence). The CDR3 nucleotides are TGCAGTGCTTTAGCGGGAGCAGAAGAGACCCAGTACTTC. This encodes CSALAGAEETQYF.

Concerning this clonotype itself: This may come from a read error, since a much larger clone is one base off. The chain carries TRBV2 and TRBJ1-5, with TRBD1 identical over 8 bases. The DNA matches TRBJ2-3 better at its end, which makes the J call doubtful. Germline-derived CDR1 and CDR2 are SNHLY and FYNNEI. This CDR3 contains 15 residues. The chain's CDR3 is CASSEDRAGNQPQYF. CDR3 sequence (DNA): TGTGCCAGCAGTGAGGACAGGGCGGGCAATCAGCCCCAGTATTTT.

A remark on this clonotype: The conserved closing phenylalanine or tryptophan is absent in this CDR3, likely reflecting a read error. V is TRBV7-3 and J is TRBJ2-1, with TRBD2 matching 7 bases. The CDR3 has 15 residues. Looked up from germline, CDR1 is SGHTA and CDR2 is FQGTGA. V was clipped by 5 bases and J by 2 bases; unmatched bases: 6. CDR3 coding DNA: TGTGCCAGCAGCCCGAATCGGGGGGCCTACAATGAGCAGTTCTCC. Residues: CASSPNRGAYNEQFS.

In its sample, this clonotype was seen once. This chain uses TRBV5-4 with TRBJ2-7, with D perhaps being TRBD1 or TRBD2 (5 bases each). In germline, CDR1 is SGHNT, CDR2 YYREEE (reference sequence). V lost 0 bases to trimming and J lost 0 bases, with 13 bases between them. The CDR3 is 16 amino acids. The CDR3: CASSLDMGESSYEQYF. DNA of the CDR3: TGTGCCAGCAGCTTGGATATGGGGGAAAGCTCCTACGAGCAGTACTTC.

This clonotype was seen ten or more times. This chain connects TRBV27 to TRBJ1-6, with D perhaps matching TRBD1 (5 bases). Germline-derived CDR1 and CDR2 are MNHEY and SMNVEV (reference sequence). The CDR3 sequence is 13 residues long. Trimming left V 2 bases short and J 8 bases short, with 7 bases between. The CDR3 reads CASSLGADSPLHF. CDR3 nucleotides: TGTGCCAGCAGTTTAGGGGCGGATTCACCCCTCCACTTT.

The chain recombines TRBV11-2 with TRBJ1-2, with D hard to call. The V and J ends lost 5 bases and 1 base respectively, with 8 bases between them. This CDR3 region has 13 residues. Germline V gene lookup returns CDR1 SGHAT and CDR2 FQNNGV. CDR3 residues: CASSPAFNYGYTF. The CDR3 DNA reads as TGTGCCAGCAGCCCCGCCTTTAACTATGGCTACACCTTC.

This clonotype was detected ten times or more. The gene calls are TRBV6-1 and TRBJ2-7; 7 bases fit TRBD2. V lost 2 bases and J lost 4; bases outside the gene matches: 8. The CDR3 spans 15 residues. Germline loops: CDR1 MNHNS, CDR2 SASEGT. This CDR3 is CASSETLGLVYEQYF. The CDR3 DNA is TGTGCCAGCAGTGAAACGCTCGGACTAGTGTACGAGCAGTACTTC.

This clonotype was seen only a few times. The rearrangement uses TRBV7-9 and TRBJ2-5, with D possibly TRBD1 on 5 matching bases. This CDR3 has 13 residues. V was cut by 1 base and J by 4 bases, with 7 bases left in between. The germline CDR1 and CDR2 sequences are SEHNR and FQNEAQ (reference sequence). The CDR3 spells CASSLVQGETQYF. The DNA of the CDR3 is TGTGCCAGCAGCTTAGTCCAGGGAGAGACCCAGTACTTC.

This clonotype came up a few times. In DNA form, the CDR3 reads TGTGCCAGCAGTCAACAGGGGGCCGAGGCAGATACGCAGTATTTT. It translates to CASSQQGAEADTQYF. This chain joins TRBV2 and TRBJ2-3, with 9 bases that match TRBD1. The CDR3 spans 15 residues. Germline-derived CDR1 and CDR2 are SNHLY and FYNNEI. Germline trimming cut 5 bases from V and 4 bases from J; bases unmatched to any gene: 7.

This clonotype was found a few times. The chain joins TRBV9 to TRBJ2-1; D possibly corresponds to TRBD2 (6 bases). CDR3 size: 16 residues. The germline gives CDR1 SGDLS, CDR2 YYNGEE. V was pared by 4 bases and J by 4 bases, with 18 bases between. The CDR3 coding sequence is TGTGCCAGCAGCTCTCACCTGGAGGGAGAATACAATGAGCAGTTCTTC. Translated, it gives CASSSHLEGEYNEQFF.

The chain is built from TRBV19 and TRBJ2-7, with D hard to call. V gave up 5 bases and J gave up 0 bases, with 8 bases separating them. The CDR3 has 13 amino acids. From germline, CDR1 is LNHDA and CDR2 SQIVND (reference sequence). The CDR3 is CASSPETSYEQYF. As DNA, the CDR3 is TGTGCCAGTAGTCCCGAGACCTCCTACGAGCAGTACTTC. Based on the CDR3 plus reference TRBV19 and TRBJ2-7, the full variable domain is DGGITQSPKYLFRKEGQNVTLSCEQNLNHDAMYWYRQDPGQGLRLIYYSQIVNDFQKGDIAEGYSVSREKKESFPLTVTSAQKNPTAFYLCASSPETSYEQYFGPGTRLTVT.

This clonotype was recorded a few times. A read error may be the cause here, since a much bigger clone is one base away. In DNA form, the CDR3 reads TGTGCCAGCAGTTACATCAATGAGCAGTTCTTC. Protein sequence: CASSYINEQFF. The rearrangement joins TRBV6-2 or TRBV6-3 to TRBJ2-1; D not certain. This CDR3 has 11 amino acids. V gave up 2 bases and J gave up 6 bases, with 2 bases separating them. Germline loops: CDR1 MNHEY, CDR2 SVGEGT.

Points on this clonotype: One base away lies a much larger clone, so this may be a sequencing read error. The rearrangement joins TRBV11-2 to TRBJ2-4, with D unclear. CDR1 is SGHAT and CDR2 is FQNNGV in the germline V gene. The length of the CDR3 is 15 residues. CDR3 in amino acids: CASSLDLRAKNVQYF. The CDR3 DNA sequence: TGTGCCAGCAGCTTAGATCTAAGGGCCAAAAACGTTCAGTACTTC.

The gene calls are TRBV19 and TRBJ2-1, with 10 bases that match TRBD2. V trimming: 8 bases; J trimming: 6 bases; junction bases outside the gene matches: 7. Per the germline V gene, CDR1 is LNHDA and CDR2 is SQIVND (reference sequence). There are 14 residues in the CDR3. The CDR3 region has the DNA TGTGCCAGTCACAGCGGGAGGGCTAGCAATGAGCAGTTCTTC. It encodes CASHSGRASNEQFF.

This clonotype was seen more than once but under ten times. The V call is TRBV5-6, the J call TRBJ2-1, with TRBD2 identical over 7 bases. V gave up 0 bases and J gave up 9 bases; unmatched junction bases: 9. This CDR3 contains 15 residues. Germline lookup yields CDR1 SGHDT and CDR2 YYEEEE. The CDR3 is CASSLVWLAEIEQFF. The DNA of the CDR3 is TGTGCCAGCAGCTTGGTATGGCTAGCGGAAATTGAGCAGTTCTTC.

This clonotype was counted ten times or more. The DNA of the CDR3 is TGTGCCAGTAGTAAAACGCCGGGAGCCCTCTACAATTCCGGGGAGCTGTTTTTT. It specifies CASSKTPGALYNSGELFF. This chain links TRBV19 with TRBJ2-2; tentatively, D is TRBD2 (6 bases). The germline V and J ends were trimmed by 4 bases and 6 bases, with 24 bases remaining between them. The CDR3 has 18 amino acids. Germline assignment: CDR1 LNHDA and CDR2 SQIVND (reference sequence).

This rearrangement joins TRBV10-3 to TRBJ2-7, with 11 bases fitting TRBD2. This CDR3 contains 15 residues. The V gene end was trimmed by 0 bases and the J gene end by 9 bases; junction bases not matched to a gene: 7. Germline V CDR1 and CDR2: ENHRY, SYGVKD. The CDR3 loop is CAISESSLAGEWQYF. DNA for the CDR3: TGTGCCATCAGTGAGTCCTCACTAGCGGGAGAGTGGCAGTACTTC.

This clonotype has just a few counts. This chain links TRBV7-9 with TRBJ2-7; no firm D call. CDR1 and CDR2 from the germline V gene are SEHNR and FQNEAQ (reference sequence). This CDR3 contains 15 residues. Trimming left V 7 bases short and J 2 bases short, with 18 bases between. The CDR3 coding sequence is TGTGCCAGCACCCGGGCGCTTTCCTGGCCCTACGAGCAGTACTTC. Translating gives CASTRALSWPYEQYF.

Details on this clonotype: It may be a read error: a sequence one base away is much more abundant. J is TRBJ2-3 and V is TRBV18; no clear D gene. Germline V gene lookup returns CDR1 KGHSH and CDR2 LQKENI. V was shortened by 1 base and J by 1 base, with 12 bases between the two germline ends. CDR3 length: 16 amino acids. CDR3 sequence reads: CASSPLNSFGTDTQYF. For the CDR3, the DNA is TGTGCCAGCTCACCACTTAATAGCTTTGGCACAGATACGCAGTATTTT.

This clonotype was detected ten times or more. V usage is TRBV11-1 and J usage is TRBJ2-5; TRBD1 matches 7 bases. CDR3 length: 16 residues. The germline CDR1 and CDR2 sequences are SGHAT and FQDESV (reference sequence). The junction had 7 bases not matched to a gene; V was cut back by 1 base and J by 2 bases. CDR3 DNA sequence: TGTGCCAGCAGCTTAGGCCCCGACAGGGTGCAAGAGACCCAGTACTTC. Protein: CASSLGPDRVQETQYF.

The chain has TRBV9 and TRBJ2-1; TRBD2 aligns across 10 bases. The CDR3 spans 16 residues. Germline-derived CDR1 and CDR2 are SGDLS and YYNGEE. V lost 4 bases to trimming and J lost 7 bases; unmatched junction nucleotides: 11. The CDR3 DNA reads as TGTGCCAGCAGCCCCTTGGGAGCGGGAGGGCCGAATGAGCAGTTCTTC. Protein product: CASSPLGAGGPNEQFF.

In nucleotides, the CDR3 is TGTGCCAGCAGCTTAGTCGGGGGGCTAATAGGGACCGGGGAGCTGTTTTTT. Protein product: CASSLVGGLIGTGELFF. The V and J genes are TRBV7-2 and TRBJ2-2; D perhaps matches TRBD2 (7 bases). Germline V gives CDR1 SGHTA, CDR2 FQGNSA. CDR3 size: 17 residues. Trimming left V 1 base short and J 5 bases short, with 17 bases between.

The chain combines TRBV4-1 with TRBJ1-1; tentative D call: TRBD1 (5 bases). The CDR3 has 16 residues. Germline loops: CDR1 MGHRA, CDR2 YSYEKL. Trimming pared 1 base from V and 4 bases from J, leaving 16 bases between. The CDR3 protein is CASSQVTVIGSTEAFF. CDR3 sequence (DNA): TGCGCCAGCAGCCAAGTGACAGTTATTGGGAGCACTGAAGCTTTCTTT.

For this clonotype: Given a much more abundant clone one base away, this may be a read error. The V gene is TRBV3-1, the J gene TRBJ2-7; TRBD2 agrees at 9 bases. The germline CDR1 and CDR2 sequences are LGHDT and YNNKEL (reference sequence). CDR3 size: 14 residues. V trimming: 7 bases; J trimming: 7 bases; junction bases outside the gene matches: 11. CDR3 bases: TGTGCCAGCACCTCAGCGGGAGGCGGGAATGAGCAGTACTTC. Protein product: CASTSAGGGNEQYF.

This clonotype was counted many times. The V call is TRBV2, the J call TRBJ1-4; D call uncertain. The CDR3 sequence is 13 residues long. V was cut by 3 bases and J by 8 bases, with 10 bases left in between. Germline V CDR1 and CDR2: SNHLY, FYNNEI. In DNA form, the CDR3 reads TGTGCCAGCAGTGATCCGGTAGGCGAAAAACTGTTTTTT. Its protein product is CASSDPVGEKLFF.